Below, 20 T cell receptor beta chains from the same sample are listed, as sequenced in a study of radiation and T cells in renal cell carcinoma. The sample's time point: blood 4 weeks post-SBRT, at nephrectomy. Treatment denoted: 15 Gy SBRT to primary tumor, nephrectomy 4 weeks later. TCRdb's table, derived via immunoSEQ multiplex PCR, lists solely in-frame clones and lacks some. The sample shows over 120,000 clones, less than 90% of them seen only once. The source material was blood, sampled from a patient whose treatment included radiotherapy and nephrectomy. The receptors come from a woman in her forties or fifties with renal cell carcinoma.

The chain joins TRBV6-5 to TRBJ2-2; D is possibly TRBD2 (5 bases). The germline V gene has CDR1 MNHEY and CDR2 SVGAGI. The CDR3 has 14 amino acids. Trimming removed 5 bases from V and 3 bases from J, with 10 bases in between. The CDR3 loop is CASSRGLYTGELFF. The CDR3 bases are TGTGCCAGCAGTCGCGGACTTTACACCGGGGAGCTGTTTTTT.

A word on this clone: One end of the junction does not line up with germline, which may come from a read error. The V gene is TRBV5-8, the J gene TRBJ2-5; D is perhaps TRBD2 (6 bases). Germline V gene sequence: CDR1 SGHTS, CDR2 YDEGEE. This CDR3 comprises 14 residues. The CDR3: CASSLELAPRVENF. The CDR3 DNA reads TGTGCCAGCAGCTTGGAGCTAGCGCCCAGAGTGGAGAACTTC.

This clone was seen a single time. The chain is built from TRBV2 and TRBJ2-3, with D possibly TRBD1 on 5 matching bases. The germline V gene has CDR1 SNHLY and CDR2 FYNNEI. This CDR3 spans 14 amino acids. V gave up 4 bases and J gave up 4 bases, with 12 bases separating them. Here the CDR3 reads CASSGGVGPDTQYF. The CDR3 DNA is TGTGCCAGCAGTGGGGGCGTGGGCCCAGATACGCAGTATTTT.

The V call is TRBV5-8, the J call TRBJ2-5; the match to TRBD2 covers 7 bases. The ends lost 2 bases at V and 2 bases at J; junction bases unmatched: 6. Germline V CDR1 and CDR2: SGHTS, YDEGEE. The length of the CDR3 is 15 residues. The CDR3 sequence is CASSLGLAEQETQYF. DNA for the CDR3: TGTGCCAGCAGCTTAGGGCTAGCGGAACAAGAGACCCAGTACTTC.

J is TRBJ2-7 and V is TRBV2, with TRBD2 matching over 9 bases. CDR1 and CDR2 (germline): SNHLY, FYNNEI. The CDR3 covers 15 residues. The trim removed 6 bases at V and 1 base at J, leaving 7 bases unmatched. The CDR3 sequence: CASSLGAGGSYEQYF. The CDR3 nucleotides are TGTGCCAGCAGCCTTGGGGCGGGGGGGTCCTACGAGCAGTACTTC.

This clone was seen only once. The rearrangement uses TRBV29-1 and TRBJ2-7; D may be TRBD1 (6 bases). Per the germline V gene, CDR1 is SQVTM and CDR2 is ANQGSEA. Between the trimmed V and J ends, which lost 3 bases and 0 bases, there was a span of 9 bases. There are 13 residues in the CDR3. CDR3 DNA sequence: TGCAGCGTTGAGGACAGCCTCTCCTACGAGCAGTACTTC. Protein sequence: CSVEDSLSYEQYF.

This clone was observed a handful of times. The chain couples TRBV10-3 to TRBJ2-2; D uncertain. V lost 6 bases, J lost 7 bases, and 15 bases lay in between. The CDR3 has 14 residues. Germline CDR1 reads ENHRY; CDR2 reads SYGVKD. The CDR3 bases are TGTGCCATCAGCGATGGGCCCACGGTCGGGGAGCTGTTTTTT. It translates to CAISDGPTVGELFF.

The rearrangement joins TRBV9 to TRBJ2-2; D is unclear. The germline V gene has CDR1 SGDLS and CDR2 YYNGEE. The length of the CDR3 is 14 residues. V was trimmed by 5 bases and J by 6 bases, leaving 14 bases between them. CDR3 bases: TGTGCCAGCAGAGCCGTGAGCCCCCCCGGGGAGCTGTTTTTT. Protein sequence: CASRAVSPPGELFF. The entire variable domain, with the rest obtained from reference TRBV9 and TRBJ2-2, is as follows: DSGVTQTPKHLITATGQRVTLRCSPRSGDLSVYWYQQSLDQGLQFLIQYYNGEERAKGNILERFSAQQFPDLHSELNLSSLELGDSALYFCASRAVSPPGELFFGEGSRLTVL.

This rearrangement joins TRBV6-6 to TRBJ2-5; D possibly uses TRBD1 or TRBD2 (5 bases each). Germline loops: CDR1 MNHNY, CDR2 SVGAGI (reference sequence). The CDR3 has 15 amino acids. Trimming pared 4 bases from V and 3 bases from J, leaving 15 bases between. The CDR3 coding sequence is TGTGCCAGCAGTTTCCCTCTTGGGGGAGAAGAGACCCAGTACTTC. Encoded protein: CASSFPLGGEETQYF.

J is TRBJ2-3 and V is TRBV27, with TRBD1 matching 10 bases. V lost 5 bases to trimming and J lost 3 bases; unmatched junction nucleotides: 11. Germline CDR1 MNHEY, CDR2 SMNVEV (reference sequence). This CDR3 contains 17 residues. As DNA, the CDR3 is TGTGCCAGCAGTCAATGGACAGGGGGGAAGGGGACAGATACGCAGTATTTT. Translation: CASSQWTGGKGTDTQYF.

J is TRBJ2-7 and V is TRBV7-9; no clear D. From germline, CDR1 is SEHNR and CDR2 FQNEAQ (reference sequence). Between the trimmed V and J ends, which lost 3 bases and 4 bases, there was a span of 16 bases. The CDR3 runs 15 residues. The CDR3 region has the DNA TGTGCCAGCAGCTTGCCCAGGATAGCCATGTACGAGCAGTACTTC. This encodes CASSLPRIAMYEQYF.

The J gene is TRBJ1-3, the V gene TRBV7-2; the D is unclear. Germline V gives CDR1 SGHTA, CDR2 FQGNSA. Trimming took 5 bases from V and 0 from J, leaving 5 bases between them. CDR3 length: 13 residues. CDR3 bases: TGTGCCAGCAGCCGCCCCTCTGGAAACACCATATATTTT. Its translation: CASSRPSGNTIYF. The full variable domain, in which reference TRBV7-2 and TRBJ1-3 provide the parts outside the CDR3, is GAGVSQSPSNKVTEKGKDVELRCDPISGHTALYWYRQSLGQGLEFLIYFQGNSAPDKSGLPSDRFSAERTGGSVSTLTIQRTQQEDSAVYLCASSRPSGNTIYFGEGSWLTVV.

J is TRBJ1-5 and V is TRBV11-3; 9 bases agree with TRBD1. CDR1 and CDR2 (germline): SGHNT, YENEEA. The V gene end was trimmed by 8 bases and the J gene end by 7 bases; junction bases not matched to a gene: 12. This CDR3 has 15 amino acids. The CDR3 DNA follows: TGTGCCAGCGCATGGGGACAGGGATTATGCCAGCCCCAGCATTTT. Its translation is CASAWGQGLCQPQHF.

This chain links TRBV2 with TRBJ1-6; D gene ambiguous. Germline V gene sequence: CDR1 SNHLY, CDR2 FYNNEI. Trimming cost V 1 base and J 10 bases, with 5 bases left between them. The CDR3 has 12 residues. DNA for the CDR3: TGTGCCAGCAGTGAAGGCCCGTCACCCCTCCACTTT. Translation gives CASSEGPSPLHF. Filled out from reference TRBV2 and TRBJ1-6, the complete variable domain reads EPEVTQTPSHQVTQMGQEVILRCVPISNHLYFYWYRQILGQKVEFLVSFYNNEISEKSEIFDDQFSVERPDGSNFTLKIRSTKLEDSAMYFCASSEGPSPLHFGNGTRLTVT.

This chain uses TRBV28 with TRBJ1-5; D is ambiguous. The CDR3 consists of 11 residues. Between the trimmed V and J ends, which lost 4 bases and 11 bases, there was a span of 9 bases. The germline V gene has CDR1 MDHEN and CDR2 SYDVKM. DNA for the CDR3: TGTGCCAGCAGTTCCCCCCGGGCCCAGCATTTT. Protein: CASSSPRAQHF.

V gene TRBV5-1 combines with J gene TRBJ1-2; D remains ambiguous. CDR1 is SGHRS and CDR2 is YFSETQ in the germline V gene. Between the trimmed V and J ends, which lost 0 bases and 4 bases, there was a span of 7 bases. The CDR3 length is 13 residues. In DNA form, the CDR3 reads TGCGCCAGCAGCTTGGCAGACCCCTATGGCTACACCTTC. Protein: CASSLADPYGYTF.

This clone was found a few times. The gene calls are TRBV7-2 and TRBJ2-2; tentatively, D is TRBD2 (5 bases). The CDR3 is made up of 16 amino acids. Germline V gene data show CDR1 as SGHTA and CDR2 as FQGNSA. The V end lost 0 bases, the J end lost 0 bases, and 8 bases lay between the germline ends. As DNA, the CDR3 is TGTGCCAGCAGCTTAGCAGGGAGATCGAACACCGGGGAGCTGTTTTTT. This encodes CASSLAGRSNTGELFF.

The V gene is TRBV6-1, the J gene TRBJ2-7, with 8 bases lining up with TRBD1. J gave up 4 bases and V 6 bases, and 5 bases lay outside the gene matches. Germline V gene data show CDR1 as MNHNS and CDR2 as SASEGT. The CDR3 totals 13 residues. The CDR3 region is CASSGTGLYEQYF. DNA of the CDR3: TGTGCCAGCAGCGGGACAGGCCTTTACGAGCAGTACTTC.

This clone was detected a few times. The chain joins TRBV2 to TRBJ2-7; D call uncertain. The CDR3 sequence is 10 residues long. V was shortened by 8 bases and J by 6 bases, with 8 bases between the two germline ends. The germline CDR1 and CDR2 sequences are SNHLY and FYNNEI. The CDR3 bases are TGTGCCAGCGCCGGTCTCGAGCAGTACTTC. It codes for CASAGLEQYF.

The sample holds a few counts of this clone. This rearrangement joins TRBV2 to TRBJ1-6; possible D gene TRBD1, 5 bases. The germline V and J ends were trimmed by 5 bases and 6 bases, with 11 bases remaining between them. The germline V gene has CDR1 SNHLY and CDR2 FYNNEI. The CDR3 totals 14 residues. CDR3 region: CASSQGLTNSPLHF. The CDR3 region has the DNA TGTGCCAGCAGTCAGGGCCTCACTAATTCACCCCTCCACTTT. The whole variable domain, remainder taken from reference TRBV2 and TRBJ1-6, is EPEVTQTPSHQVTQMGQEVILRCVPISNHLYFYWYRQILGQKVEFLVSFYNNEISEKSEIFDDQFSVERPDGSNFTLKIRSTKLEDSAMYFCASSQGLTNSPLHFGNGTRLTVT.